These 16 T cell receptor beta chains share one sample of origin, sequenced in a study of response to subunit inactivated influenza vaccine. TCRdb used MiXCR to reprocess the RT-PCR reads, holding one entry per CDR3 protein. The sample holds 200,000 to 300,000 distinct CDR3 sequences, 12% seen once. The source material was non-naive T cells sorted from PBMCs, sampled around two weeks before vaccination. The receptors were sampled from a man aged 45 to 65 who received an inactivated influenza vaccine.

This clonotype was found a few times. CDR3 sequence reads: CSAGAQRSGGTSSYEQYF. The CDR3 DNA is TGCAGCGCTGGGGCCCAGCGTAGCGGGGGGACGAGCTCCTACGAGCAGTACTTC. The genes are TRBV20-1 and TRBJ2-7; 10 bases fit TRBD2. CDR1 is DFQATT, CDR2 SNEGSKA, per germline (reference sequence). The CDR3 contains 18 residues.

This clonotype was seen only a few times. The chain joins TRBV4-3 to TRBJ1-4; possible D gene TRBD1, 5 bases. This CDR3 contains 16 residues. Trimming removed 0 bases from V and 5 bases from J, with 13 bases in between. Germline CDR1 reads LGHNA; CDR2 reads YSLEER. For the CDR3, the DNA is TGCGCCAGCAGCCAAGACCCGGGACCAAGGAATGAAAAACTGTTTTTT. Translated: CASSQDPGPRNEKLFF.

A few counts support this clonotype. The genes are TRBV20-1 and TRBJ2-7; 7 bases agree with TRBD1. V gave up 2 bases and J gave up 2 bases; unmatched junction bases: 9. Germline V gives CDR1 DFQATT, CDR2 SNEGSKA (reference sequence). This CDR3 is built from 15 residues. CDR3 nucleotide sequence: TGCAGTGCTAGATCCAACAGGGGAATAGCCTACGAGCAGTACTTC. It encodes CSARSNRGIAYEQYF.

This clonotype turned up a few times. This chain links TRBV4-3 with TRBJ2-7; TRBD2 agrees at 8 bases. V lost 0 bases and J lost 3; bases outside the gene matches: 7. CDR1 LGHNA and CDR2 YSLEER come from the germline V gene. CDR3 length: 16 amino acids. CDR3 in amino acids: CASSQDISGMNYEQYF. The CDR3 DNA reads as TGCGCCAGCAGCCAAGATATTAGCGGGATGAACTACGAGCAGTACTTC.

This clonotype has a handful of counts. The CDR3 nucleotides are TGTGCCAGTAGTATGCGGGGGACCCCGAACACTGAAGCTTTCTTT. Translation gives CASSMRGTPNTEAFF. V usage is TRBV19 and J usage is TRBJ1-1, with D possibly TRBD1 on 5 matching bases. The CDR3 has 15 residues. Between the trimmed V and J ends, which lost 3 bases and 1 base, there was a span of 12 bases. Germline loops: CDR1 LNHDA, CDR2 SQIVND (reference sequence). Drawing the rest from reference TRBV19 and TRBJ1-1, the complete variable domain is DGGITQSPKYLFRKEGQNVTLSCEQNLNHDAMYWYRQDPGQGLRLIYYSQIVNDFQKGDIAEGYSVSREKKESFPLTVTSAQKNPTAFYLCASSMRGTPNTEAFFGQGTRLTVV.

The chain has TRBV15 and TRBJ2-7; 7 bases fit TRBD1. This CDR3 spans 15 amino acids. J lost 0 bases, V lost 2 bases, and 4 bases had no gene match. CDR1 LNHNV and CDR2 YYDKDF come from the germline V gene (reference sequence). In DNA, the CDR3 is TGTGCCACCAGCAGACCAGGGACAGACTCCTACGAGCAGTACTTC. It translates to CATSRPGTDSYEQYF.

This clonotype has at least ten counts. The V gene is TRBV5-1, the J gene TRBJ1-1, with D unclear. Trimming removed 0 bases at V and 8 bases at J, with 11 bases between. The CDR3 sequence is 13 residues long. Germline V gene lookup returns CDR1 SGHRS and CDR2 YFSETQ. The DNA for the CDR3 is TGCGCCAGCAGCTTGGGTCAGGTCTCGGAAGCTTTCTTT. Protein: CASSLGQVSEAFF. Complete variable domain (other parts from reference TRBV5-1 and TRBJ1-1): KAGVTQTPRYLIKTRGQQVTLSCSPISGHRSVSWYQQTPGQGLQFLFEYFSETQRNKGNFPGRFSGRQFSNSRSEMNVSTLELGDSALYLCASSLGQVSEAFFGQGTRLTVV.

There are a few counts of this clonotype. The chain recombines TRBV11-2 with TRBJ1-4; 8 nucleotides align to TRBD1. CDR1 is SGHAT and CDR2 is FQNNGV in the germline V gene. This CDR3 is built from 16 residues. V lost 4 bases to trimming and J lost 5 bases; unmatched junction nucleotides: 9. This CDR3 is CASSSRTGQANEKLFF. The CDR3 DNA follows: TGTGCCAGCAGCTCGCGGACAGGGCAGGCGAATGAAAAACTGTTTTTT.

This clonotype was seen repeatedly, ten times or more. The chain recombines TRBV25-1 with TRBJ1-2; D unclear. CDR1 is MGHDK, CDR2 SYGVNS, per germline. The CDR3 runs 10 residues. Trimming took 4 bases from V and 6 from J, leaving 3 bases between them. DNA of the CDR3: TGTGCCAGCAGTGGGGATGGCTACACCTTC. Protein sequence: CASSGDGYTF.

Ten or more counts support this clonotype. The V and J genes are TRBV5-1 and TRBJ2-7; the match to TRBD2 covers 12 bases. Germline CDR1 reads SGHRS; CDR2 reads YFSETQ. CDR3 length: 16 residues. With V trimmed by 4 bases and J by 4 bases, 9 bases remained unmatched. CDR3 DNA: TGCGCCAGCAGCACGTCGACTAGCGGGAGAGGATACGAGCAGTACTTC. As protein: CASSTSTSGRGYEQYF.

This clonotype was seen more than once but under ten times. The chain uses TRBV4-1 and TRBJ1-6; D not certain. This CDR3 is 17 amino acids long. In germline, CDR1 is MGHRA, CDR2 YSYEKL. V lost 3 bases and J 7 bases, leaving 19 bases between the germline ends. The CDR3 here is CASSQVAEGAQNSPLHF. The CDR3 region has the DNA TGCGCCAGCAGCCAGGTTGCGGAGGGAGCTCAGAATTCACCCCTCCACTTT.

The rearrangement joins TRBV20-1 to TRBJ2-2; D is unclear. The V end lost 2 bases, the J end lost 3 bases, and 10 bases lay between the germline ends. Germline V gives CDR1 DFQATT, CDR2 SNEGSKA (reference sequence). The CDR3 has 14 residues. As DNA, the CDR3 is TGCAGTGCTAGACCTCCCCGCGACACCGGGGAGCTGTTTTTT. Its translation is CSARPPRDTGELFF.

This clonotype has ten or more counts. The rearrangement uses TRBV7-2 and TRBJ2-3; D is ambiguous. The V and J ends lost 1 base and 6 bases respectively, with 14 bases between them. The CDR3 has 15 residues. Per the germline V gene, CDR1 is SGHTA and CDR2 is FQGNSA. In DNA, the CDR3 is TGTGCCAGCAGCTTAGTTGTGGCACGTGGGGATACGCAGTATTTT. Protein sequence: CASSLVVARGDTQYF.

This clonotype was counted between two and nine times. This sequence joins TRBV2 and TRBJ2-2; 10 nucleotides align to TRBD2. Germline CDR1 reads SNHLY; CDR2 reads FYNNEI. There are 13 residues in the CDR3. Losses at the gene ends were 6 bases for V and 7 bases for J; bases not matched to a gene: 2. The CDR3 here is CASRLAGYGELFF. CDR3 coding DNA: TGTGCCAGCAGACTAGCGGGATACGGGGAGCTGTTTTTT.

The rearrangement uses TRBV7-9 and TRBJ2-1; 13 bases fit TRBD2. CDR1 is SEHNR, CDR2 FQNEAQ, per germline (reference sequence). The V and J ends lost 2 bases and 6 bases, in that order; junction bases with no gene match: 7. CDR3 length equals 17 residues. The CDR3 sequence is CASSLRSGLAGINEQFF. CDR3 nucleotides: TGTGCCAGCAGCTTAAGATCGGGACTAGCGGGAATCAATGAGCAGTTCTTC.

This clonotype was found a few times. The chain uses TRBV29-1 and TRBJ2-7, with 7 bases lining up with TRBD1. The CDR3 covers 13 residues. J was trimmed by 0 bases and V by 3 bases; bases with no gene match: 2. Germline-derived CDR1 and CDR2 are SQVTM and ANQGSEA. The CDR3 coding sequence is TGCAGCGTTGAGGGACAGAGCTCCTACGAGCAGTACTTC. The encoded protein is CSVEGQSSYEQYF.